This T cell receptor beta chain emerged from a study of Ad26.COV2.S vaccination and SARS-CoV-2 variants. Overall study context: COV1001, an Ad26.COV2.S trial, supplied this vaccine-arm donor. Intramuscularly, Ad26.COV2.S was given either once or twice, 56 days apart. Findings and limits, study-wide: Greater spike-specific TCR breadth was seen in vaccine recipients than in placebo recipients. A substantial breadth of spike-specific CD8+ and CD4+ T cell responses after vaccination has been reported.

A remark on this clone: Its antigen is not identified.

The repertoire was sequenced with immunoSEQ multiplex PCR; TCRdb's copy has only in-frame clones and lacks some. The repertoire holds hundreds of thousands of clones, with roughly 90% as singletons. The CDR3 runs 14 residues. The V and J ends lost 5 bases and 1 base respectively, with 11 bases between them. Germline V gene lookup returns CDR1 LNHDA and CDR2 SQIVND (reference sequence). Treatment denoted: about 20 received Ad26.COV2.S at low or high dose, single or two shots; about 5 received placebo; per-sample allocation not given. Specimens were obtained on day 63 following the first vaccine or placebo injection.

The sequence derives from a person between 18 and 65 years old who received the Ad26.COV2.S COVID-19 vaccine or a placebo. Sequences were derived from peripheral blood, sampled in a trial of Ad26.COV2.S vaccine versus placebo. The chain is built from TRBV19 and TRBJ1-1, with unresolved D. The CDR3 bases are TGTGCCAGTAGTTTCGGCGGCCAGAACACTGAAGCTTTCTTT. This encodes CASSFGGQNTEAFF.